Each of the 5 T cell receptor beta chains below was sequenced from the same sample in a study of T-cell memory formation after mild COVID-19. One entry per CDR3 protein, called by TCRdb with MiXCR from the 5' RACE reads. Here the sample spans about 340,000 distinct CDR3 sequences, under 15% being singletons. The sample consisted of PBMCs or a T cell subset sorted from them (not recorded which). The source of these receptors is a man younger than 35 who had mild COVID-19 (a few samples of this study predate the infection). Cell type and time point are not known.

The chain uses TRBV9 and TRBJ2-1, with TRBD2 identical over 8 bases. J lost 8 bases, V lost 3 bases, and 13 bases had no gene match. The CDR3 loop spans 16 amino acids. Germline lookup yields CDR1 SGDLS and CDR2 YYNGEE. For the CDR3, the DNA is TGTGCCAGCAGCGACCGAAAGCGGGGGACTAGGGATGAGCAGTTCTTC. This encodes CASSDRKRGTRDEQFF.

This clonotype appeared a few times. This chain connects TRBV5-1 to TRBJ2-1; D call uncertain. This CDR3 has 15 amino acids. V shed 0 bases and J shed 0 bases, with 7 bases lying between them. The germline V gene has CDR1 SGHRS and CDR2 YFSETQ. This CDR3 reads CASSLVQASYNEQFF. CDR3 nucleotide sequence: TGCGCCAGCAGCTTGGTCCAGGCCTCCTACAATGAGCAGTTCTTC.

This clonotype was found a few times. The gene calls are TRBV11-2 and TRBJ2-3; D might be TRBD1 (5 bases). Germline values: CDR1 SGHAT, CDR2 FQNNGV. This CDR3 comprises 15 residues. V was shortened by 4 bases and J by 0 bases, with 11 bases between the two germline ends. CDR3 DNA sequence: TGTGCCAGCAGCTCCTGGACATCTAGCACAGATACGCAGTATTTT. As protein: CASSSWTSSTDTQYF. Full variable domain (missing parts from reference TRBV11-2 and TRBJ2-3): EAGVAQSPRYKIIEKRQSVAFWCNPISGHATLYWYQQILGQGPKLLIQFQNNGVVDDSQLPKDRFSAERLKGVDSTLKIQPAKLEDSAVYLCASSSWTSSTDTQYFGPGTRLTVL.

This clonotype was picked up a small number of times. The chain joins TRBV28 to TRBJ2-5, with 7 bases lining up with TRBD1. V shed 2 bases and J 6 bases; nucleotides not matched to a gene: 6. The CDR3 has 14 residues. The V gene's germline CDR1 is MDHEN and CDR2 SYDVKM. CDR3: CASSLPTGVKTQYF. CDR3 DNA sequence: TGTGCCAGCAGTTTACCCACAGGGGTTAAGACCCAGTACTTC.

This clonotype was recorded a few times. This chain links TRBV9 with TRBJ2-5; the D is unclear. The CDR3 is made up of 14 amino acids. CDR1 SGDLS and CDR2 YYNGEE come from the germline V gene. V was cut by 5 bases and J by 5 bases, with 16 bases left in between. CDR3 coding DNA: TGTGCCAGCAGTGACAAGATGGATGTGGAGACCCAGTACTTC. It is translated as CASSDKMDVETQYF.